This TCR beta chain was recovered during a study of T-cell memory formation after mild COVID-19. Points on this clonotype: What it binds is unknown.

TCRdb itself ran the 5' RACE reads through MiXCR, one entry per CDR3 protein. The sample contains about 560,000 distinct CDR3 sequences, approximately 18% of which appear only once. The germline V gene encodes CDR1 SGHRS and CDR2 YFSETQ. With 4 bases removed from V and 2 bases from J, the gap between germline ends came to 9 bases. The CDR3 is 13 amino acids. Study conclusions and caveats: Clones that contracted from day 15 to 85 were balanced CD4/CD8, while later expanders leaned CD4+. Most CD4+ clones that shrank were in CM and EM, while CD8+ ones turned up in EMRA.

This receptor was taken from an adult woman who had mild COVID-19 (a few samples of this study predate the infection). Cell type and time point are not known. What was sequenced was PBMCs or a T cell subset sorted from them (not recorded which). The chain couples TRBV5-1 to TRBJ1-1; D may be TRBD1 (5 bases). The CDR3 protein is CASSSDSNTEAFF. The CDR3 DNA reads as TGCGCCAGCAGCAGTGACAGCAACACTGAAGCTTTCTTT. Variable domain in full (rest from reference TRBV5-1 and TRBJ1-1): KAGVTQTPRYLIKTRGQQVTLSCSPISGHRSVSWYQQTPGQGLQFLFEYFSETQRNKGNFPGRFSGRQFSNSRSEMNVSTLELGDSALYLCASSSDSNTEAFFGQGTRLTVV.